The sequence of this TCR beta chain was determined in a study of CD8 T cells in ankylosing spondylitis (dated 2017 in TCRdb). Regarding the study in general: To find TCR variants linked to disease, the study profiled T cell receptor beta repertoires in ankylosing spondylitis patients and healthy donors. The full study cohort was made up of 25 ankylosing spondylitis patients and roughly 98 healthy donors. Peripheral blood samples were taken, and synovial fluid was additionally collected from ankylosing spondylitis patients.

Broader findings and caveats from the paper: The disease-linked clones had a CD8+ phenotype and were found at relatively low frequencies in peripheral blood. Some motif variants were previously reported in synovial fluid and blood of reactive arthritis patients, suggesting common disease-initiation mechanisms. A TCR beta motif made up of eight highly homologous amino acid variants appeared to be characteristic of blood from ankylosing spondylitis patients. The disease-linked clones were reported to be significantly enriched in matched synovial fluid samples from ankylosing spondylitis patients.

The CDR3 measures 17 amino acids from cysteine to phenylalanine. The CDR3 DNA has 51 bases and is translated from base 1. Trimming accounts for 6 bases at V and 2 bases at J, while the number of junction bases matched to no gene is 7. The germline V gene specifies MNHNS as CDR1 and SASEGT as CDR2. TCRdb lists the instrument as Illumina HiSeq 2500. Quantitative 5'-RACE with molecular barcodes was used to prepare TCR beta libraries. The authors processed their data as follows. A new computational method, built on a probabilistic model of VDJ rearrangement, was used to identify disease-linked TCR variants. The public reads were reprocessed in TCRdb via fastp at Q25 and MiXCR, keeping in-frame beta chains. Every distinct CDR3 protein forms one entry, paired with its most common genes and DNA. For this entry, the V and J calls and clone size follow TCRdb and not the study's own pipeline. For this sample the table gives approximately 130,000 distinct CDR3 sequences, of which over 9.5% were detected only once. Clones ranked in the top ten supply about 4% of the sample.

This clonotype has ten or more counts. It lacks a known antigen. Base qualities are not provided; no much larger clone lies one nucleotide away. The chain was built from TRBV6-1 and TRBJ2-1, and 13 bases in between align with TRBD2. The TCR originated in a female donor with ankylosing spondylitis or in good health (not recorded which). The sample taken for sequencing was blood, either unsorted or a sorted T cell fraction (not recorded which). The nucleotide sequence is given as TGTGCCAGCAGCCTGACTAGCGGGGGGCCCCCCTACAATGAGCAGTTCTTC. Its coded protein is CASSLTSGGPPYNEQFF.